This T cell receptor beta chain was retrieved from a study of tumor and adjacent non-tumor tissue in lung cancer. Study findings and constraints: Normal lung showed higher cumulative top 100 clone frequency than tumor.

A modified ARM-PCR protocol with three rounds of nested PCR amplified TCRbeta. TCRdb reprocessed the multiplex PCR reads via MiXCR and lists one record per CDR3 protein. The repertoire includes roughly 150,000 distinct CDR3 sequences, around 66% of them detected once, and roughly 18% sits in the top ten. No cell sorting was done before RNA was extracted from the tissue. Concerning this clonotype itself: Its antigen is unknown. A much larger clone is a single base away; this may be a read error.

Germline CDR1 SGHNT, CDR2 YYREEE (reference sequence). The CDR3 runs 17 residues. The sequenced sample was lung tumor tissue. This TCR was recovered from a man aged 55 to 69 with small cell lung cancer. The chain couples TRBV5-4 to TRBJ2-5, with a weak D call TRBD2 (7 bases). The CDR3 coding sequence is TGTGCCAGCAGCTTGCCACAGGGAGGGAGGGGTAAAGAGACCAAGTACTTC. It codes for CASSLPQGGRGKETKYF. Based on the CDR3 plus reference TRBV5-4 and TRBJ2-5, the full variable domain is ETGVTQSPTHLIKTRGQQVTLRCSSQSGHNTVSWYQQALGQGPQFIFQYYREEENGRGNFPPRFSGLQFPNYSSELNVNALELDDSALYLCASSLPQGGRGKETKYFGPGTRLLVL.